The source of this T cell receptor beta chain is a study of shared clonotypes between healthy human individuals. The study's findings and limits: Approximately 5% was the fraction of naive CD4 clonotypes found shared across several donors.

Only Caucasian adults living in Nashville, Tennessee made up the donor group. Concerning this clone: Antigen unknown.

Under the authors' procedure: ImmunoSEQ yielded junction-only sequences lacking quality scores, so filtering differed. Sequencing was performed with immunoSEQ multiplex PCR; in TCRdb, only in-frame clones are kept and a portion is missing. V and J calls and clone size are copied from that table; D and trimming were computed from the DNA. Among approximately 1.1 million clones, around 82% were seen once, and the ten largest hold more than 0.45%. Germline CDR1 is MGHRA and CDR2 is YSYEKL. This CDR3 is built from 14 residues. V shed 2 bases and J 4 bases; nucleotides not matched to a gene: 4. Input material: memory CD4+ T cells from PBMCs. The subset here: CD45RA-negative fraction. The chain employs TRBV4-1 and TRBJ1-2; 7 nucleotides match TRBD1. The clonotype comes from a man aged 18 to 29 in good health. Some clones in this sample may be carry-over from other donors' samples. The CDR3 nucleotides read TGCGCCAGCAGCCAATCAGGGGGAGCCTATGGCTACACCTTC. This encodes CASSQSGGAYGYTF.